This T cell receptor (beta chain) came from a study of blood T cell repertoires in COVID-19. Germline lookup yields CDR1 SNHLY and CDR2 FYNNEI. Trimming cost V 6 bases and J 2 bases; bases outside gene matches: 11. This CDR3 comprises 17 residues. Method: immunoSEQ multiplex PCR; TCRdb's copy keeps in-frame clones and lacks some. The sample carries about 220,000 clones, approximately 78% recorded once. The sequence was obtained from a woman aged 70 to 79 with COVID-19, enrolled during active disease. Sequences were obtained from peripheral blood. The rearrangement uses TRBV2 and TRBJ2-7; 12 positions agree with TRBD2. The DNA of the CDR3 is TGTGCCAGCAGATCAATCAGGACTAGCGGGATAACCTACGAGCAGTACTTC. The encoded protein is CASRSIRTSGITYEQYF. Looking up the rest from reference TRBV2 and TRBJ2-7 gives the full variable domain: EPEVTQTPSHQVTQMGQEVILRCVPISNHLYFYWYRQILGQKVEFLVSFYNNEISEKSEIFDDQFSVERPDGSNFTLKIRSTKLEDSAMYFCASRSIRTSGITYEQYFGPGTRLTVT.